The next 6 T cell receptor beta chains were all read from a single sample in a study of blood T cell repertoires in COVID-19. Some clones are missing from TCRdb's copy, which holds only in-frame ones; the method was immunoSEQ multiplex PCR. The table lists 350,000 to 450,000 clones, about 88% of them singletons. The source material was PBMCs or T cells enriched from blood (not recorded which). Receptors originate from a woman under 30 who had been exposed to COVID-19.

The rearrangement uses TRBV28 and TRBJ2-7; no firm D call. The germline V gene has CDR1 MDHEN and CDR2 SYDVKM. The CDR3 is made up of 13 amino acids. Trimming removed 3 bases at V and 4 bases at J, with 10 bases between. The CDR3 loop is CASSLNGWYEQYF. In DNA, the CDR3 is TGTGCCAGCAGTTTGAACGGGTGGTACGAGCAGTACTTC. The full variable domain, its missing parts supplied by reference TRBV28 and TRBJ2-7, is DVKVTQSSRYLVKRTGEKVFLECVQDMDHENMFWYRQDPGLGLRLIYFSYDVKMKEKGDIPEGYSVSREKKERFSLILESASTNQTSMYLCASSLNGWYEQYFGPGTRLTVT.

The rearrangement links TRBV4-1 to TRBJ1-5, with 7 bases identical to TRBD1. CDR3 length equals 15 residues. The germline CDR1 and CDR2 sequences are MGHRA and YSYEKL. The junction had 7 bases not matched to a gene; V was cut back by 1 base and J by 7 bases. CDR3 bases: TGCGCCAGCAGCCAAGCGACAGGGCAGGGCCAGCCCCAGCATTTT. Amino acid sequence: CASSQATGQGQPQHF.

The chain links TRBV7-2 to TRBJ1-5; 7 nucleotides agree with TRBD1. V trimming: 4 bases; J trimming: 0 bases; junction bases outside the gene matches: 3. The V gene's germline CDR1 is SGHTA and CDR2 FQGNSA. This CDR3 contains 15 residues. The CDR3 bases are TGTGCCAGCAGCTGGGGACAGAATAGCAATCAGCCCCAGCATTTT. This translates into CASSWGQNSNQPQHF.

The chain employs TRBV9 and TRBJ2-7, with TRBD1 identical over 9 bases. The ends lost 4 bases at V and 1 base at J; junction bases unmatched: 12. The CDR3 runs to 17 residues. The germline V gene has CDR1 SGDLS and CDR2 YYNGEE. CDR3 DNA: TGTGCCAGCAGCTACGGACAGGGGCCGACGGGATCCTACGAGCAGTACTTC. Protein sequence: CASSYGQGPTGSYEQYF.

This chain uses TRBV25-1 with TRBJ2-7; 7 nucleotides agree with TRBD1. The CDR3 is 15 amino acids. Germline V CDR1 and CDR2: MGHDK, SYGVNS. Trimming removed 4 bases from V and 6 bases from J; junction bases left unmatched: 12. The CDR3 here is CASSAQDRARGEQYF. As DNA, the CDR3 is TGTGCCAGCAGTGCCCAAGACAGGGCCAGGGGCGAGCAGTACTTC.

This clone was found once. This rearrangement joins TRBV5-1 to TRBJ2-1; 8 bases agree with TRBD2. Germline CDR1 SGHRS, CDR2 YFSETQ. V shed 1 base, J shed 6 bases, and the junction held 6 bases outside the gene matches. This CDR3 region has 15 residues. CDR3 residues: CASSLSGGAFNEQFF. In DNA form, the CDR3 reads TGCGCCAGCAGCTTGTCCGGGGGGGCGTTCAATGAGCAGTTCTTC.